Presented here are 17 T cell receptor beta chains from one specimen sequenced in a study of cytomegalovirus exposure and HLA in healthy donors (dated by TCRdb to the late 2010s). The method behind the library was the immunoSEQ multiplex PCR assay. The multiplex PCR relied on a mix of 60 forward primers for TCR Vbeta segments and 13 reverse primers for TCR Jbeta segments. TCRdb took over this immuneACCESS table, retaining in-frame rearrangements with V and J assigned. Such tables are incomplete; in checked studies, under half of the missing clones stem from an unresolved V gene, and the remainder is unexplained. In this sample the table shows about 120,000 clones, over 65% of which occur a single time. The top ten clones comprise under 13% of the sample. Sequenced sample: PBMCs. The receptors derive from a young man in good health and CMV-seropositive.

V gene TRBV6-5 combines with J gene TRBJ2-3, with D possibly TRBD1 on 6 matching bases. The CDR3 covers 16 residues. Trimming shortened V by 4 bases and J by 0 bases, and 14 bases separated the two germline ends. Germline values: CDR1 MNHEY, CDR2 SVGAGI. CDR3 DNA: TGTGCCAGCAGTTCCTCCGGGACAAGAAGCACAGATACGCAGTATTTT. It yields the protein CASSSSGTRSTDTQYF.

This clone was seen a handful of times. The chain combines TRBV27 with TRBJ2-3; the match to TRBD1 covers 7 bases. The trim removed 10 bases at V and 2 bases at J, leaving 9 bases unmatched. The germline V gene has CDR1 MNHEY and CDR2 SMNVEV (reference sequence). This CDR3 is built from 14 residues. The CDR3 is CATAGGTYTDTQYF. CDR3 bases: TGTGCCACCGCAGGGGGTACTTACACAGATACGCAGTATTTT.

The rearrangement joins TRBV4-3 to TRBJ2-2, with D perhaps TRBD2 (6 bases). Germline V CDR1 and CDR2: LGHNA, YSLEER. Trimming removed 1 base at V and 2 bases at J, with 11 bases between. The CDR3 runs to 16 residues. The CDR3 loop reads CASSQGAGTNTGELFF. The CDR3 nucleotides read TGCGCCAGCAGCCAAGGGGCCGGGACTAACACCGGGGAGCTGTTTTTT.

This chain connects TRBV7-9 to TRBJ2-5; 7 bases line up with TRBD2. CDR3 length equals 15 residues. V shed 1 base and J 4 bases; nucleotides not matched to a gene: 6. Per the germline V gene, CDR1 is SEHNR and CDR2 is FQNEAQ (reference sequence). CDR3 nucleotides: TGTGCCAGCAGCTTAGGGGGGGGAGTTGGAGAGACCCAGTACTTC. Translating gives CASSLGGGVGETQYF.

The V and J genes are TRBV5-1 and TRBJ2-7; a possible D gene is TRBD1 (5 bases). The CDR3 is 15 amino acids. V was cut by 0 bases and J by 5 bases, with 15 bases left in between. Germline V CDR1 and CDR2: SGHRS, YFSETQ. The CDR3 region is CASSLGFMGPDEQYF. CDR3 nucleotides: TGCGCCAGCAGCTTGGGGTTTATGGGGCCTGACGAGCAGTACTTC.

The chain uses TRBV6-5 and TRBJ2-7; D may be TRBD2 (7 bases). Germline assignment: CDR1 MNHEY and CDR2 SVGAGI. The CDR3 loop spans 13 amino acids. The V end was cut by 8 bases, the J end by 2 bases, with 13 bases between. CDR3 loop: CASGGAQTYEQYF. The CDR3, as DNA: TGTGCCAGCGGGGGGGCGCAGACCTACGAGCAGTACTTC.

This clone was seen a handful of times. The chain links TRBV5-1 to TRBJ1-1; a weak D match, TRBD1 (5 bases). The CDR3 covers 16 residues. In germline, CDR1 is SGHRS, CDR2 YFSETQ. With 2 bases removed from V and 1 base from J, the gap between germline ends came to 15 bases. This CDR3 is CASSFVWEGPNTEAFF. In DNA, the CDR3 is TGCGCCAGCAGCTTTGTATGGGAGGGACCGAACACTGAAGCTTTCTTT.

CDR3 sequence: CASSSPTGITDTQYF. Written as DNA, the CDR3 is TGTGCCAGCAGCTCGCCGACGGGTATCACAGATACGCAGTATTTT. The chain is built from TRBV7-8 and TRBJ2-3; D unresolved. The CDR3 spans 15 residues. Per germline, CDR1 SGHVS and CDR2 FQNEAQ. Trimming left V 4 bases short and J 2 bases short, with 13 bases between.

This chain links TRBV7-3 with TRBJ2-5; 10 bases map to TRBD2. The CDR3 has 15 residues. V trimming: 4 bases; J trimming: 5 bases; junction bases outside the gene matches: 7. Germline V lookup: CDR1 SGHTA, CDR2 FQGTGA. The CDR3 loop reads CASSSDLAGVETQYF. For the CDR3, the DNA is TGTGCCAGCAGCTCCGATCTAGCGGGAGTGGAGACCCAGTACTTC. The whole variable domain, remainder taken from reference TRBV7-3 and TRBJ2-5, is GAGVSQTPSNKVTEKGKYVELRCDPISGHTALYWYRQSLGQGPEFLIYFQGTGAADDSGLPNDRFFAVRPEGSVSTLKIQRTERGDSAVYLCASSSDLAGVETQYFGPGTRLLVL.

Only one count was recorded for this clone. The CDR3 DNA reads TGTGCCATCAGTGACGGGACTGCCTCTGGGGCCAACGTCCTGACTTTC. It translates to CAISDGTASGANVLTF. V is TRBV10-3 and J is TRBJ2-6; perhaps TRBD2 as D (6 bases). There are 16 residues in the CDR3. Germline-derived CDR1 and CDR2 are ENHRY and SYGVKD. Between the trimmed V and J ends, which lost 3 bases and 0 bases, there was a span of 9 bases.

This sequence joins TRBV27 and TRBJ2-1; D may be TRBD1 (5 bases). V dropped 0 bases and J dropped 15 bases, with 15 bases sitting between them. The germline V gene has CDR1 MNHEY and CDR2 SMNVEV (reference sequence). The CDR3 extends over 13 amino acids. CDR3: CASSLSRARDAFF. In DNA, the CDR3 is TGTGCCAGCAGTTTATCAAGGGCCAGGGATGCGTTCTTC.

Note on this clone: One end of the junction varies from germline; a read error may be responsible. This sequence joins TRBV9 and TRBJ2-1, with 8 bases aligning to TRBD2. This CDR3 contains 14 residues. The germline gives CDR1 SGDLS, CDR2 YYNGEE. The CDR3 DNA reads as TGTGCCAGCAACGTAGCGGGACTTTACAATGAGCAGTTCTTC. It encodes CASNVAGLYNEQFF.

The J gene is TRBJ1-2, the V gene TRBV15; weak D call: TRBD1 (5 bases). The CDR3 sequence is 15 residues long. Germline V lookup: CDR1 LNHNV, CDR2 YYDKDF (reference sequence). The germline V and J ends were trimmed by 4 bases and 7 bases, with 19 bases remaining between them. CDR3 loop: CATSNPGPPGGGYTF. CDR3 DNA sequence: TGTGCCACCAGCAACCCGGGACCCCCGGGGGGTGGCTACACCTTC.

This clone has just a few counts. This chain connects TRBV5-1 to TRBJ1-1; 7 nucleotides line up with TRBD1. This CDR3 comprises 15 residues. After removal of 4 bases from V and 3 bases from J, the junction contained 9 bases not matched to a gene. The germline CDR1 and CDR2 sequences are SGHRS and YFSETQ. The CDR3 here is CASSAARGLDTEAFF. CDR3 nucleotides: TGCGCCAGCAGCGCAGCTAGGGGGCTTGACACTGAAGCTTTCTTT.

The chain recombines TRBV6-5 with TRBJ2-2; 8 positions match TRBD2. The CDR3 has 16 amino acids. The germline CDR1 and CDR2 sequences are MNHEY and SVGAGI. Trimming at V came to 0 bases and at J to 4 bases, leaving 4 bases not matched to a gene. This CDR3 reads CASSYSGSGSTGELFF. The CDR3 DNA follows: TGTGCCAGCAGTTACTCGGGCAGCGGGAGCACCGGGGAGCTGTTTTTT.

This chain connects TRBV5-1 to TRBJ2-1; a possible D gene is TRBD2 (5 bases). The length of the CDR3 is 17 residues. Germline V gene data show CDR1 as SGHRS and CDR2 as YFSETQ. Trimming left V 0 bases short and J 2 bases short, with 15 bases between. The CDR3 protein is CASSLEYTGNAYNEQFF. Written as DNA, the CDR3 is TGCGCCAGCAGCTTGGAATACACGGGAAACGCCTACAATGAGCAGTTCTTC.

The chain is built from TRBV2 and TRBJ2-1; 11 positions agree with TRBD2. CDR1 and CDR2 (germline): SNHLY, FYNNEI. The CDR3 sequence is 15 residues long. V shed 7 bases, J shed 9 bases, and the junction held 11 bases outside the gene matches. The CDR3 loop reads CASNQLAGEFGEQFF. The CDR3 region has the DNA TGTGCCAGCAACCAACTAGCGGGAGAGTTCGGTGAGCAGTTCTTC.